The 6 T cell receptor beta chains presented below share a single source sample, sequenced in a study of T-cell reconstitution after alpha-beta-depleted transplantation in children. During its preparation, the TCRbeta library received unique molecular identifiers. TCRdb redid the calling of the PCR reads with MiXCR, one entry per CDR3 protein. The top ten hold 25% to 30% of the sample, which has about 78,000 distinct CDR3 sequences, roughly 13% seen once. The sample in question was PBMCs, mostly from graft donor cells, obtained 180 days after TCRalphabeta/CD19-depleted stem cell transplant. The receptors shown here come from a male patient aged 2 to 9 who had a stem cell transplant for acute lymphoblastic leukemia, so the T cells may come from the graft donor.

The chain links TRBV29-1 to TRBJ2-5; a possible D gene is TRBD1 (6 bases). The CDR3 covers 13 residues. Trimming removed 3 bases at V and 5 bases at J, with 13 bases between. Germline lookup yields CDR1 SQVTM and CDR2 ANQGSEA. Written as DNA, the CDR3 is TGCAGCGTTGAGATGCAGGGGAGCGAGACCCAGTACTTC. It yields the protein CSVEMQGSETQYF.

This clonotype was observed once. A read error may be the cause here, since a much bigger clone is one base away. This chain links TRBV5-1 with TRBJ2-5; D call uncertain. CDR3 length equals 13 residues. Germline CDR1 and CDR2: SGHRS and YFSETQ. This CDR3 reads CASSSNTQEAQYF. The CDR3 nucleotides read TGCGCCAGCAGCTCCAATACGCAAGAGGCCCAGTACTTC. Drawing the rest from reference TRBV5-1 and TRBJ2-5, the complete variable domain is KAGVTQTPRYLIKTRGQQVTLSCSPISGHRSVSWYQQTPGQGLQFLFEYFSETQRNKGNFPGRFSGRQFSNSRSEMNVSTLELGDSALYLCASSSNTQEAQYFGPGTRLLVL.

This clonotype was observed a few times. This rearrangement joins TRBV5-8 to TRBJ2-6, with 9 bases lining up with TRBD1. The germline gives CDR1 SGHTS, CDR2 YDEGEE. After removal of 4 bases from V and 2 bases from J, the junction contained 7 bases not matched to a gene. The CDR3 loop spans 17 amino acids. DNA for the CDR3: TGTGCCAGCAGCCCGGGACAGGGTCTCCCTGGGGCCAACGTCCTGACTTTC. It specifies CASSPGQGLPGANVLTF. The full variable domain, completed using reference TRBV5-8 and TRBJ2-6, is EAGVTQSPTHLIKTRGQQATLRCSPISGHTSVYWYQQALGLGLQFLLWYDEGEERNRGNFPPRFSGRQFPNYSSELNVNALELEDSALYLCASSPGQGLPGANVLTFGAGSRLTVL.

The chain joins TRBV6-1 to TRBJ2-7, with 7 bases fitting TRBD2. CDR3 length equals 14 residues. The germline gives CDR1 MNHNS, CDR2 SASEGT. With V trimmed by 3 bases and J by 0 bases, 2 bases remained unmatched. CDR3 DNA: TGTGCCAGCAGTGAGGGACTAAACTCCTACGAGCAGTACTTC. This gives the protein CASSEGLNSYEQYF.

This clonotype was seen ten or more times. This chain uses TRBV20-1 with TRBJ1-1, with TRBD1 matching over 8 bases. The V gene's germline CDR1 is DFQATT and CDR2 SNEGSKA (reference sequence). The V and J ends lost 5 bases and 0 bases, in that order; junction bases with no gene match: 20. CDR3 length: 19 amino acids. The CDR3 sequence: CSAGQGNTPFRPMNTEAFF. For the CDR3, the DNA is TGCAGTGCTGGACAGGGCAACACACCCTTCCGGCCCATGAACACTGAAGCTTTCTTT.

This clonotype was seen only a few times. This chain links TRBV5-4 with TRBJ1-1; 8 positions agree with TRBD1. Trimming cost V 2 bases and J 2 bases; bases outside gene matches: 5. The CDR3 totals 15 residues. From germline, CDR1 is SGHNT and CDR2 YYREEE (reference sequence). The CDR3 spells CASSFLTGDNTEAFF. For the CDR3, the DNA is TGTGCCAGCAGCTTTTTGACAGGGGATAACACTGAAGCTTTCTTT.